The 32 T cell receptor beta chains in this list originate from one sample, sequenced in a study of blood T cell repertoires in COVID-19. The table came from immunoSEQ multiplex PCR; TCRdb's copy has only in-frame clones and leaves some out. The data hold approximately 250,000 clones, with about 89% observed a single time. The sequenced sample consisted of peripheral blood. The receptor set was obtained from a woman in her fifties or sixties who had recovered from COVID-19.

V and J are TRBV13 and TRBJ1-1; D is perhaps TRBD1 (6 bases). V lost 5 bases and J lost 3, with 16 bases in between. This CDR3 is 15 amino acids long. Germline V gives CDR1 PRHDT, CDR2 FYEKMQ (reference sequence). The CDR3 region is CASSPRTVRDTEAFF. In nucleotides, the CDR3 is TGTGCCAGCAGCCCCCGGACAGTCAGGGACACTGAAGCTTTCTTT.

V gene TRBV5-6 combines with J gene TRBJ1-1; maybe TRBD1 (6 bases). Trimming pared 3 bases from V and 0 bases from J, leaving 15 bases between. This CDR3 comprises 16 residues. Germline V gene lookup returns CDR1 SGHDT and CDR2 YYEEEE. The CDR3 here is CASSSPGRGLNTEAFF. CDR3 bases: TGTGCCAGCAGCTCTCCCGGCAGGGGACTGAACACTGAAGCTTTCTTT.

The chain joins TRBV6-5 to TRBJ1-6, with D maybe TRBD1 (5 bases). CDR1 is MNHEY, CDR2 SVGAGI, per germline. The CDR3 has 13 residues. Trimming shortened V by 7 bases and J by 10 bases, and 14 bases separated the two germline ends. The CDR3 DNA sequence: TGTGCCAGCACCCGGACGGGGGAATCACCCCTCCACTTT. Translating it yields CASTRTGESPLHF.

This chain uses TRBV7-2 with TRBJ2-3, with 8 nucleotides matching TRBD1. The CDR3 runs to 16 residues. V lost 0 bases, J lost 3 bases, and 5 bases stayed unmatched. Germline CDR1 SGHTA, CDR2 FQGNSA. Here the CDR3 DNA reads TGTGCCAGCAGCTTAGCGGGGCAGGGGGCAACAGATACGCAGTATTTT. The encoded protein is CASSLAGQGATDTQYF.

The J gene is TRBJ1-5, the V gene TRBV11-2; possible D gene TRBD1, 5 bases. V dropped 0 bases and J dropped 6 bases, with 12 bases sitting between them. The CDR3 has 15 amino acids. Germline V CDR1 and CDR2: SGHAT, FQNNGV. Here the CDR3 DNA reads TGTGCCAGCAGCTTAGATCGCGGGGCGAGTCAGCCCCAGCATTTT. This codes for CASSLDRGASQPQHF.

This clone has just a few counts. J is TRBJ1-5 and V is TRBV5-6; TRBD1 matches at 10 bases. The CDR3 totals 19 residues. V shed 4 bases, J shed 7 bases, and the junction held 20 bases outside the gene matches. Looked up from germline, CDR1 is SGHDT and CDR2 is YYEEEE. CDR3 region: CASSARRYGQGVAGQPQHF. In nucleotides, the CDR3 is TGTGCCAGCAGCGCCCGCCGGTACGGACAGGGGGTAGCTGGACAGCCCCAGCATTTT.

The CDR3 reads CASSLALGRDMSQPQHF. CDR3 in DNA: TGTGCCAGCAGTTTAGCGCTCGGCAGGGACATGAGTCAGCCCCAGCATTTT. V gene TRBV28 combines with J gene TRBJ1-5, with TRBD1 as a possible D gene (6 bases). CDR1 is MDHEN and CDR2 is SYDVKM in the germline V gene. V was pared by 2 bases and J by 6 bases, with 20 bases between. The CDR3 is made up of 17 amino acids. The variable domain in full, completed from reference TRBV28 and TRBJ1-5, reads DVKVTQSSRYLVKRTGEKVFLECVQDMDHENMFWYRQDPGLGLRLIYFSYDVKMKEKGDIPEGYSVSREKKERFSLILESASTNQTSMYLCASSLALGRDMSQPQHFGDGTRLSIL.

The chain carries TRBV7-2 and TRBJ1-6; 9 positions agree with TRBD1. The V segment lost 5 bases and the J segment 9 bases; nucleotides outside the gene matches: 8. CDR3 length: 15 amino acids. Germline V CDR1 and CDR2: SGHTA, FQGNSA. The CDR3 DNA reads as TGTGCCAGCAGCCAATACAGGGGGCTGGGTTCACCCCTCCACTTT. It specifies CASSQYRGLGSPLHF. Full variable domain (outside the CDR3, taken from reference TRBV7-2 and TRBJ1-6): GAGVSQSPSNKVTEKGKDVELRCDPISGHTALYWYRQSLGQGLEFLIYFQGNSAPDKSGLPSDRFSAERTGGSVSTLTIQRTQQEDSAVYLCASSQYRGLGSPLHFGNGTRLTVT.

This clone appeared once. Other DNA sequences in the same sample also yield this CDR3. The CDR3 here is CASSLVTGYEQYF. The CDR3 DNA reads TGTGCCAGCAGCTTAGTGACAGGGTACGAGCAGTACTTC. This rearrangement joins TRBV7-2 to TRBJ2-7; 7 bases fit TRBD1. The CDR3 is 13 residues long. Germline values: CDR1 SGHTA, CDR2 FQGNSA. V lost 1 base to trimming and J lost 4 bases; unmatched junction nucleotides: 1.

The genes are TRBV2 and TRBJ1-1; D possibly corresponds to TRBD1 (5 bases). With 10 bases removed from V and 5 bases from J, the gap between germline ends came to 17 bases. CDR1 is SNHLY, CDR2 FYNNEI, per germline. The length of the CDR3 is 13 residues. This CDR3 is CATISLRGTEAFF. The CDR3 nucleotides read TGTGCCACTATCAGTCTTCGGGGGACTGAAGCTTTCTTT.

The chain uses TRBV7-8 and TRBJ2-3, with D uncertain. V was shortened by 5 bases and J by 6 bases, with 18 bases between the two germline ends. This CDR3 is 15 amino acids long. CDR1 SGHVS and CDR2 FQNEAQ come from the germline V gene. The CDR3 loop is CASSPAFGRDDTQYF. CDR3 nucleotides: TGTGCCAGCAGCCCTGCCTTTGGGCGTGATGATACGCAGTATTTT.

This clone was detected once. V usage is TRBV5-4 and J usage is TRBJ2-3; 7 nucleotides agree with TRBD2. Germline values: CDR1 SGHNT, CDR2 YYREEE (reference sequence). V lost 3 bases, J lost 3 bases, and 10 bases stayed unmatched. The CDR3 runs to 16 residues. CDR3 nucleotides: TGTGCCAGCAGCTGGAGACTAGCCCTCTCGACAGATACGCAGTATTTT. Residues: CASSWRLALSTDTQYF.

This chain links TRBV28 with TRBJ1-6; possibly TRBD1 for D (5 bases). This CDR3 region has 14 residues. The germline CDR1 and CDR2 sequences are MDHEN and SYDVKM. V was pared by 3 bases and J by 18 bases, with 21 bases between. In DNA, the CDR3 is TGTGCCAGCAGTTTGGAAGGGGTGACTGTGGTACACCACTTT. Protein: CASSLEGVTVVHHF.

The chain joins TRBV5-1 to TRBJ2-5; TRBD2 is a possible D gene (6 bases). V lost 6 bases and J 3 bases, leaving 18 bases between the germline ends. There are 15 residues in the CDR3. From germline, CDR1 is SGHRS and CDR2 YFSETQ. The CDR3 reads CASTVGGRMKETQYF. The CDR3 DNA reads as TGCGCCAGCACCGTCGGAGGGCGGATGAAAGAGACCCAGTACTTC.

There are a few counts of this clone. The V gene is TRBV28, the J gene TRBJ2-5; TRBD2 matches 7 bases. V was clipped by 7 bases and J by 5 bases; unmatched bases: 13. CDR3 size: 15 residues. The V gene's germline CDR1 is MDHEN and CDR2 SYDVKM. As DNA, the CDR3 is TGTGCCAGCACTGGGACTACGATTTTCGTGGAGACCCAGTACTTC. This encodes CASTGTTIFVETQYF.

The CDR3 reads CASTSGLARVTDTQYF. CDR3 nucleotide sequence: TGTGCCAGCACCTCAGGGTTGGCTCGGGTCACAGATACGCAGTATTTT. V and J are TRBV5-4 and TRBJ2-3; maybe TRBD1 (5 bases). Trimming left V 6 bases short and J 2 bases short, with 19 bases between. CDR3 size: 16 residues. Germline-derived CDR1 and CDR2 are SGHNT and YYREEE (reference sequence).

The chain couples TRBV28 to TRBJ2-6; TRBD1 aligns across 7 bases. CDR1 MDHEN and CDR2 SYDVKM come from the germline V gene. This CDR3 contains 15 residues. V was clipped by 6 bases and J by 3 bases; unmatched bases: 5. The CDR3 DNA is TGTGCCAGCAGCCTGACAGGGATTGGGGCCAACGTCCTGACTTTC. Amino acids: CASSLTGIGANVLTF.

The gene calls are TRBV9 and TRBJ2-6, with D tentatively TRBD1 (5 bases). CDR1 and CDR2 (germline): SGDLS, YYNGEE. Between the trimmed V and J ends, which lost 4 bases and 0 bases, there was a span of 17 bases. CDR3 length: 18 amino acids. This CDR3 is CASSHSGQGSSGANVLTF. CDR3 nucleotide sequence: TGTGCCAGCAGCCATTCCGGCCAGGGTAGCTCTGGGGCCAACGTCCTGACTTTC.

This sequence joins TRBV19 and TRBJ2-7, with 9 nucleotides matching TRBD1. Germline V gene lookup returns CDR1 LNHDA and CDR2 SQIVND (reference sequence). With V trimmed by 6 bases and J by 2 bases, 8 bases remained unmatched. This CDR3 is 15 amino acids long. The CDR3 DNA reads as TGTGCCAGTAGGGGGACAGGGCGACTTACCTACGAGCAGTACTTC. It codes for CASRGTGRLTYEQYF.

The CDR3 reads CASSQVGGSTEAFF. CDR3 sequence (DNA): TGTGCCAGCAGCCAAGTGGGGGGTAGCACTGAAGCTTTCTTT. This rearrangement joins TRBV3-1 (or the pseudogene TRBV3-2) to TRBJ1-1; tentatively, D is TRBD1 (5 bases). Trimming stripped 1 base from V and 4 bases from J, with 10 bases between. This CDR3 is 14 amino acids long. Germline V gene data show CDR1 as LGHDT and CDR2 as YNNKEL (reference sequence).

This chain links TRBV7-2 with TRBJ1-1; the match to TRBD1 covers 11 bases. The trim removed 5 bases at V and 3 bases at J, leaving 2 bases unmatched. Germline lookup yields CDR1 SGHTA and CDR2 FQGNSA. This CDR3 has 14 amino acids. CDR3 region: CASSRGQGDTEAFF. The CDR3 DNA reads TGTGCCAGCAGCAGGGGACAGGGGGACACTGAAGCTTTCTTT.

The chain carries TRBV28 and TRBJ2-7; maybe TRBD1 (5 bases). Per germline, CDR1 MDHEN and CDR2 SYDVKM. V was shortened by 6 bases and J by 4 bases, with 10 bases between the two germline ends. CDR3 length: 12 amino acids. CDR3 sequence reads: CASRLGPYEQYF. CDR3 sequence (DNA): TGTGCCAGCAGGCTGGGGCCGTACGAGCAGTACTTC.

The chain links TRBV2 to TRBJ2-2, with 7 bases that match TRBD2. Germline-derived CDR1 and CDR2 are SNHLY and FYNNEI. Trimming cost V 4 bases and J 3 bases; bases outside gene matches: 5. The CDR3 has 15 amino acids. This CDR3 is CASSVRAGDTGELFF. The CDR3 nucleotides are TGTGCCAGCAGTGTGAGGGCGGGAGACACCGGGGAGCTGTTTTTT.

Here the CDR3 DNA reads TGTGCCAGCAGCCGACCGACAGGGATTAAAGGAGATACGCAGTATTTT. As protein: CASSRPTGIKGDTQYF. The V and J genes are TRBV28 and TRBJ2-3, with TRBD1 matching over 7 bases. CDR3 length: 16 amino acids. The V gene end was trimmed by 6 bases and the J gene end by 5 bases; junction bases not matched to a gene: 14. CDR1 and CDR2 (germline): MDHEN, SYDVKM.

The gene calls are TRBV7-6 and TRBJ2-5; maybe TRBD1 (5 bases). V was pared by 1 base and J by 5 bases, with 14 bases between. The germline CDR1 and CDR2 sequences are SGHVS and FNYEAQ. The CDR3 has 15 amino acids. CDR3 sequence reads: CASSLVRQGRETQYF. The CDR3 bases are TGTGCCAGCAGCTTAGTCCGCCAGGGCCGGGAGACCCAGTACTTC.

J is TRBJ1-1 and V is TRBV19; D unresolved. The CDR3 has 12 amino acids. V was trimmed by 5 bases and J by 7 bases, leaving 11 bases between them. Germline V gives CDR1 LNHDA, CDR2 SQIVND (reference sequence). This CDR3 is CASSGRLFEAFF. Written as DNA, the CDR3 is TGTGCCAGTAGTGGACGACTATTTGAAGCTTTCTTT.

This chain links TRBV4-2 with TRBJ2-1; D is possibly TRBD1 (6 bases). The CDR3 consists of 15 residues. V dropped 1 base and J dropped 8 bases, with 15 bases sitting between them. CDR1 is LGHNA and CDR2 is YNFKEQ in the germline V gene. Written as DNA, the CDR3 is TGTGCCAGCAGCCAAGTTTGGGGGCGAGCCGATGAGCAGTTCTTC. Translating it yields CASSQVWGRADEQFF.

The J gene is TRBJ2-3, the V gene TRBV15; a possible D gene is TRBD1 (6 bases). This CDR3 is built from 15 residues. Germline V gene sequence: CDR1 LNHNV, CDR2 YYDKDF (reference sequence). V lost 3 bases, J lost 0 bases, and 10 bases lay in between. The CDR3 DNA sequence: TGTGCCACCAGCAGGCCCAGGGGTAGCACAGATACGCAGTATTTT. Translating gives CATSRPRGSTDTQYF.

This chain uses TRBV14 with TRBJ1-6; 8 bases agree with TRBD1. V gave up 4 bases and J gave up 9 bases; unmatched junction bases: 8. CDR1 SGHDN and CDR2 FVKESK come from the germline V gene. The CDR3 consists of 15 residues. The CDR3, as DNA: TGTGCCAGCAGCCCCATGGGCAGGGGGCTTTCACCCCTCCACTTT. As protein: CASSPMGRGLSPLHF.

The V call is TRBV6-5, the J call TRBJ2-3, with D perhaps matching TRBD1 (6 bases). The CDR3 sequence is 13 residues long. In germline, CDR1 is MNHEY, CDR2 SVGAGI. V lost 6 bases and J lost 2, with 9 bases in between. CDR3 region: CASSRDNTDTQYF. The CDR3, as DNA: TGTGCCAGCAGCCGGGACAACACAGATACGCAGTATTTT.

This clone has only one observation. This chain connects TRBV10-3 to TRBJ1-5, with 7 bases lining up with TRBD1. The CDR3 covers 15 residues. The ends lost 5 bases at V and 0 bases at J; junction bases unmatched: 4. Germline V CDR1 and CDR2: ENHRY, SYGVKD. CDR3 amino acids: CAISIGTVSNQPQHF. DNA of the CDR3: TGTGCCATCAGTATCGGGACAGTTAGCAATCAGCCCCAGCATTTT.

This clone was seen a handful of times. The V call is TRBV20-1, the J call TRBJ2-7; maybe TRBD2 (6 bases). Germline CDR1 DFQATT, CDR2 SNEGSKA (reference sequence). This CDR3 has 11 residues. V was shortened by 5 bases and J by 6 bases, with 11 bases between the two germline ends. The CDR3, as DNA: TGCAGTGCTCGACCCGGGGGCGAGCAGTACTTC. This translates into CSARPGGEQYF.